These T cell receptor beta chains were read from a single sample in a study of Graves' ophthalmopathy and Graves' hyperthyroidism. TCRdb re-called the multiplex PCR reads with MiXCR, one entry per CDR3 protein. The top ten clones hold about 6.6% of a sample with hundreds of thousands of distinct CDR3 sequences, about a fifth of them seen once. Source material: peripheral blood. Receptors were obtained from a woman in her late teens or twenties with stable Graves' hyperthyroidism. Some clones in this sample may be carry-over from other donors' samples. CDR3s include the opening cysteine and the closing phenylalanine or tryptophan. A D gene is named only where the DNA matches it firmly. Where a row states a size, it is once, few, many or the class of an expanded clone; other rows omit it.

j_call v_call clone_size d_call cdr3_nt cdr3_aa
TRBJ1-2 TRBV12-3/TRBV12-4 - TRBD1 TGTGCCAGCAGCGGGACAGAAAAAGGAGCGGCTGGCTACACCTTC CASSGTEKGAAGYTF
TRBJ1-5 TRBV2 many - TGTGCCAGCCGGGCGGAAAGCAATCAGCCCCAGCATTTT CASRAESNQPQHF
TRBJ2-5 TRBV5-6 - - TGTGCCAGCAGTACCGGGCTCCTCGGGGAGACCCAGTACTTC CASSTGLLGETQYF
TRBJ1-1 TRBV6-1 - - TGTGCCAGCAGTGAATTTGGGGCCATTGGGGGGAATACTGAAGCTTTCTTT CASSEFGAIGGNTEAFF
TRBJ2-7 TRBV30 many - TGTGCCTGGCGGAGGGGGAGGGACGAGCAGTACTTC CAWRRGRDEQYF
TRBJ1-1 TRBV13 - - TGTGCCAGCACCTTAGGGGGGGGAATGAACACTGAAGCTTTCTTT CASTLGGGMNTEAFF
TRBJ2-5 TRBV6-1 many TRBD2 TGTGCCTTAAAAGCGGGGGTAGAGACCCAGTACTTC CALKAGVETQYF
TRBJ1-2 TRBV19 many - TGTGCCAGTACCGCAGAGGGGAGGGCAGAAATTAACTATGGCTACACCTTC CASTAEGRAEINYGYTF
TRBJ2-7 TRBV2 few - TGTGCCAGCACAAGGGCCAGGGGGGCCTACGAGCAGTACTTC CASTRARGAYEQYF
TRBJ1-2 TRBV29-1 few - TGCAGCGCAGGAGGGGTCGGCTATGGCTACACCTTC CSAGGVGYGYTF
TRBJ2-7 TRBV20-1 many TRBD2 TGCAGTGCTACGGGGGGGAAATACGAGCAGTACTTC CSATGGKYEQYF
TRBJ1-1 TRBV5-8 many - TGTGCCAGCAGCTTGTTCCGGGGAGGAGCTTTCTTT CASSLFRGGAFF
TRBJ2-5 TRBV29-1 many - TGCAGCGCCAGGGACCCGAATGGGGAGACCCAGTACTTC CSARDPNGETQYF
TRBJ2-5 TRBV12-3/TRBV12-4 many - TGTGCCAGCAGCGCCGTCGGGGTGGAGACCCAGTACTTC CASSAVGVETQYF
TRBJ2-7 TRBV7-9 many TRBD1 TGTGCCAGCAGCAAGGGACAGGGAACCTACGAGCAGTACTTC CASSKGQGTYEQYF
TRBJ1-2 TRBV28 - - TGTGCCAGCAGTTACCTGGACATAGATGGCTACACCTTC CASSYLDIDGYTF
TRBJ2-2 TRBV5-1 few - TGCGCCAGCAGCTCTTCGGGACAAGCGAACACCGGGGAGCTGTTTTTT CASSSSGQANTGELFF
TRBJ1-2 TRBV20-1 many - TGCAGTGCTAGACCCGACTATGGCTACACCTTC CSARPDYGYTF
TRBJ2-2 TRBV10-1 many - TGCGCCAGCAGTGAGTTAGGGCTGGACACCGGGGAGCTGTTTTTT CASSELGLDTGELFF
TRBJ2-2 TRBV20-1 - - TGCAGTGCTAGACGGCGGGGTAGCGGCGGGGAGCTGTTTTTT CSARRRGSGGELFF
TRBJ1-1 TRBV5-1 many - TGCGCCAGCAGCTCAAAACAGGGGAACACTGAAGCTTTCTTT CASSSKQGNTEAFF
TRBJ2-7 TRBV7-2 once - TGTGCCAGCAGCCCCTCTGATTTCGAGCAGTACTTC CASSPSDFEQYF
TRBJ2-1 TRBV6-2/TRBV6-3 few - TGTGCCAGCAGGTCGGAGGAGTCAACCTACAATGAGCAGTTCTTC CASRSEESTYNEQFF
TRBJ2-2 TRBV6-4 - - TGTGCCAGCAGTCCCGGGACTCACACCGGGGAGCTGTTTTTT CASSPGTHTGELFF
TRBJ1-5 TRBV7-2 few - TGTGCCAGCAGCTTAGTCGCGGGCATTTATAGCAATCAGCCCCAGCATTTT CASSLVAGIYSNQPQHF
TRBJ2-2 TRBV6-1 few - TGTGCCAGCAGTGACCGGGACGGAATTAACACCGGGGAGCTGTTTTTT CASSDRDGINTGELFF
TRBJ1-3 TRBV15 few - TGTGCCACCAGCAGAGATGGTCTCTCTGGAAACACCATATATTTT CATSRDGLSGNTIYF
TRBJ2-7 TRBV12-3/TRBV12-4 few TRBD1 TGTGCCAGCAGTCTCCAATGGCAGGGGGCGCGAGAGCAGTACTTC CASSLQWQGAREQYF
TRBJ2-7 TRBV28 many - TGTGCCAGCAGTCCCCCGGGACACATATCCTACGAGCAGTACTTC CASSPPGHISYEQYF
TRBJ1-2 TRBV18 many TRBD1 TGTGCCAGCTCAAGAAGGGGGCTCGGCGGCTACACCTTC CASSRRGLGGYTF
TRBJ1-1 TRBV20-1 - TRBD1 TGCAGTGCTCAAGGACAGGGGCCAACTGAAGCTTTCTTT CSAQGQGPTEAFF
TRBJ1-2 TRBV10-3 many - TGTGCCATCAGTGAGCGGGGACAAAACTATGGCTACACCTTC CAISERGQNYGYTF
TRBJ2-1 TRBV5-5 few - TGTGCCAGCAGCTCGACGACCGGGACTTGGAATGAGCAGTTCTTC CASSSTTGTWNEQFF
TRBJ2-6 TRBV5-6 - - TGTGCCAGCAGGCAGCAGGCCGGGGCCAACGTCCTGACTTTC CASRQQAGANVLTF
TRBJ1-5 TRBV6-5 many - TGTGCCAGCACCCTTTTACAGGGTCTGGATCAGCCCCAGCATTTT CASTLLQGLDQPQHF
TRBJ2-7 TRBV2 - - TGTGCCAGCCGGGACTTGACCTACGAGCAGTACTTC CASRDLTYEQYF
TRBJ2-7 TRBV7-3 many TRBD2 TGTGCCAGCTCTATAGCGGGAGGGCCCTCCTACGAGCAGTACTTC CASSIAGGPSYEQYF
TRBJ2-7 TRBV3-1 - TRBD2 TGTGCCAGCAGCCAGGCTAGCGGGAGCTACGAGCAGTACTTC CASSQASGSYEQYF
TRBJ2-3 TRBV12-3/TRBV12-4 many - TGTGCCAGCAGTTGGAGCCTCGGACAGAGGGCGGAAGATACGCAGTATTTT CASSWSLGQRAEDTQYF
TRBJ2-7 TRBV3-1 - - TGTGCCAGCAGCCAAGGGACCGGTAGACCCCGAGACGAGCAGTACTTC CASSQGTGRPRDEQYF
TRBJ2-2 TRBV7-3 - - TGTGCCAGCAGCTTTACGAACACCGGGGAGCTGTGTTTT CASSFTNTGELCF